Each of the 23 T cell receptor beta chains below was sequenced from the same sample in a study of blood T cell repertoires in COVID-19. Assay used: immunoSEQ multiplex PCR; TCRdb lists only in-frame clones, some missing. The sample holds over 200,000 clones, about nine tenths seen once. The sample comprised peripheral blood. These receptors were taken from a man in his fifties with COVID-19, enrolled during active disease.

This sequence joins TRBV28 and TRBJ1-4, with D tentatively TRBD1 (5 bases). Germline CDR1 reads MDHEN; CDR2 reads SYDVKM. The CDR3 spans 14 residues. The V end lost 3 bases, the J end lost 7 bases, and 12 bases lay between the germline ends. Here the CDR3 DNA reads TGTGCCAGCAGTTTGATGACAGTAGTTGAAAAACTGTTTTTT. It specifies CASSLMTVVEKLFF.

The chain combines TRBV7-9 with TRBJ2-5; 7 bases fit TRBD1. CDR1 and CDR2 (germline): SEHNR, FQNEAQ (reference sequence). The CDR3 sequence is 14 residues long. Germline trimming cut 3 bases from V and 3 bases from J; bases unmatched to any gene: 4. The CDR3, as DNA: TGTGCCAGCAGCTTTGGGACAGTCGAAGAGACCCAGTACTTC. It is translated as CASSFGTVEETQYF.

V gene TRBV7-6 combines with J gene TRBJ1-3; 7 bases fit TRBD1. The CDR3 sequence is 14 residues long. CDR1 SGHVS and CDR2 FNYEAQ come from the germline V gene. J lost 3 bases, V lost 5 bases, and 4 bases had no gene match. The CDR3 DNA reads as TGTGCCAGCAGCCCCGGGACAGATGGAAACACCATATATTTT. Translating gives CASSPGTDGNTIYF.

The chain is built from TRBV5-1 and TRBJ2-7, with TRBD2 matching over 14 bases. V gave up 4 bases and J gave up 0 bases; unmatched junction bases: 9. The CDR3 is 18 amino acids. Germline V lookup: CDR1 SGHRS, CDR2 YFSETQ. Here the CDR3 reads CASSPMGTSGGDSYEQYF. In nucleotides, the CDR3 is TGCGCCAGCAGCCCGATGGGGACTAGCGGGGGAGACTCCTACGAGCAGTACTTC.

This sequence joins TRBV23-1 and TRBJ2-2; 8 bases fit TRBD2. TRBV23-1 has ORF status, its function being uncertain. There are 16 residues in the CDR3. Trimming took 4 bases from V and 2 from J; bases not matched to a gene: 6. The CDR3 DNA reads as TGCGCCAGCAGTCCGGGAGGGCTGAAAAACACCGGGGAGCTGTTTTTT. This sequence encodes CASSPGGLKNTGELFF.

This chain connects TRBV7-8 to TRBJ2-5; 12 bases are shared with TRBD2. The V gene end was trimmed by 2 bases and the J gene end by 1 base; junction bases not matched to a gene: 5. The germline V gene has CDR1 SGHVS and CDR2 FQNEAQ. This CDR3 comprises 17 residues. The CDR3 DNA follows: TGTGCCAGCAGCTTAAGTGGACTAGCGGGGACCCAAGAGACCCAGTACTTC. Its translation: CASSLSGLAGTQETQYF.

The chain couples TRBV7-9 to TRBJ2-7, with 7 nucleotides matching TRBD1. CDR1 and CDR2 (germline): SEHNR, FQNEAQ (reference sequence). V trimming: 3 bases; J trimming: 5 bases; junction bases outside the gene matches: 10. This CDR3 comprises 15 residues. As DNA, the CDR3 is TGTGCCAGCAGCTTCTCGCGGACAGGTGATAACGAGCAGTACTTC. Translation gives CASSFSRTGDNEQYF.

The rearrangement joins TRBV3-1 (or the pseudogene TRBV3-2) to TRBJ2-5; TRBD2 matches 7 bases. V was clipped by 2 bases and J by 5 bases; unmatched bases: 5. CDR1 is LGHDT and CDR2 is YNNKEL in the germline V gene (reference sequence). The CDR3 length is 14 residues. CDR3 sequence reads: CASSQLAVGETQYF. As DNA, the CDR3 is TGTGCCAGCAGCCAACTAGCGGTCGGTGAGACCCAGTACTTC.

This sequence joins TRBV7-6 and TRBJ2-1, with 9 bases identical to TRBD2. Germline values: CDR1 SGHVS, CDR2 FNYEAQ. Trimming took 2 bases from V and 6 from J; bases not matched to a gene: 5. The length of the CDR3 is 15 residues. This CDR3 reads CASSLSGGTLNEQFF. The CDR3 DNA reads as TGTGCCAGCAGCTTAAGCGGGGGGACCCTCAATGAGCAGTTCTTC.

This sequence joins TRBV9 and TRBJ2-2; D possibly corresponds to TRBD2 (5 bases). This CDR3 is 14 amino acids long. Trimming left V 4 bases short and J 4 bases short, with 11 bases between. Germline V gives CDR1 SGDLS, CDR2 YYNGEE. CDR3 loop: CASSPAGGTGELFF. DNA of the CDR3: TGTGCCAGCAGCCCCGCGGGCGGCACCGGGGAGCTGTTTTTT.

V is TRBV6-4 and J is TRBJ1-5, with D perhaps TRBD1 (6 bases). V gave up 2 bases and J gave up 3 bases, with 17 bases separating them. Per germline, CDR1 MRHNA and CDR2 SNTAGT. The CDR3 has 17 amino acids. CDR3 coding DNA: TGTGCCAGCAGTGACGCCAGGGGTGAGTACCCCAATCAGCCCCAGCATTTT. This sequence encodes CASSDARGEYPNQPQHF.

This clone has just a few counts. This chain connects TRBV6-5 to TRBJ1-2, with no clear D. The CDR3 totals 13 residues. Trimming removed 2 bases from V and 8 bases from J, with 12 bases in between. Germline V gene data show CDR1 as MNHEY and CDR2 as SVGAGI. CDR3 loop: CASSYASGEGYTF. The CDR3 coding sequence is TGTGCCAGCAGTTACGCGTCAGGCGAGGGCTACACCTTC.

The sample holds one count of this clone. The chain is built from TRBV11-3 and TRBJ2-5; weak D call: TRBD2 (5 bases). Germline CDR1 reads SGHNT; CDR2 reads YENEEA. CDR3 length equals 14 residues. The germline V and J ends were trimmed by 5 bases and 4 bases, with 14 bases remaining between them. The DNA of the CDR3 is TGTGCCAGCAGCCCGACGCGGGTCGGAGAGACCCAGTACTTC. Protein sequence: CASSPTRVGETQYF.

The chain is built from TRBV6-5 and TRBJ2-7; TRBD1 is a possible D gene (5 bases). V lost 8 bases to trimming and J lost 1 base, with 15 bases between them. The CDR3 is 14 residues long. From germline, CDR1 is MNHEY and CDR2 SVGAGI. CDR3 sequence (DNA): TGTGCCAGCCTAGAGACAGCGTTTTCCTACGAGCAGTACTTC. Its translation: CASLETAFSYEQYF.

V and J are TRBV7-9 and TRBJ2-7; D possibly corresponds to TRBD2 (6 bases). This CDR3 region has 15 residues. Trimming pared 5 bases from V and 2 bases from J, leaving 16 bases between. The germline V gene encodes CDR1 SEHNR and CDR2 FQNEAQ (reference sequence). The CDR3 spells CASSHSGLGPYEQYF. CDR3 DNA sequence: TGTGCCAGCAGCCACAGCGGGCTGGGCCCCTACGAGCAGTACTTC.

This clone was detected only once. The chain uses TRBV15 and TRBJ2-5; D possibly corresponds to TRBD2 (5 bases). Germline values: CDR1 LNHNV, CDR2 YYDKDF (reference sequence). Deletions cut 2 bases from V and 5 bases from J, with 9 bases between. The CDR3 is made up of 13 amino acids. CDR3 amino acids: CATSRRTPETQYF. Here the CDR3 DNA reads TGTGCCACCAGCAGACGGACTCCTGAGACCCAGTACTTC.

The CDR3 DNA is TGTGCCAGCAGTTACCCCCCGGGGGGTCCCTACAATGAGCAGTTCTTC. This encodes CASSYPPGGPYNEQFF. The chain employs TRBV6-5 and TRBJ2-1; 7 nucleotides agree with TRBD2. J was trimmed by 2 bases and V by 2 bases; bases with no gene match: 6. The V gene's germline CDR1 is MNHEY and CDR2 SVGAGI. This CDR3 has 16 amino acids.

The genes are TRBV6-2 or TRBV6-3 and TRBJ2-1; no definite D call. V lost 0 bases to trimming and J lost 9 bases, with 15 bases between them. The CDR3 is made up of 15 amino acids. Germline lookup yields CDR1 MNHEY and CDR2 SVGEGT. CDR3 sequence (DNA): TGTGCCAGCAGTTACTCGGGCACCTGGGCCGTTGAGCAGTTCTTC. Protein: CASSYSGTWAVEQFF.

The J gene is TRBJ2-4, the V gene TRBV4-1, with 12 bases lining up with TRBD1. The CDR3 extends over 18 amino acids. Germline assignment: CDR1 MGHRA and CDR2 YSYEKL. Unmatched junction bases numbered 6, after V lost 3 bases and J lost 0 bases. CDR3 sequence: CASSQGTGGVGAKNIQYF. CDR3 nucleotides: TGCGCCAGCAGCCAGGGGACAGGGGGCGTCGGAGCCAAAAACATTCAGTACTTC.

CDR3 coding DNA: TGCGCCAGCAGCTTAGCCGGGACAGGGAATGAAAAACTGTTTTTT. Translation: CASSLAGTGNEKLFF. The rearrangement links TRBV5-1 to TRBJ1-4; 9 positions agree with TRBD1. The trim removed 2 bases at V and 5 bases at J, leaving 4 bases unmatched. The CDR3 totals 15 residues. Germline-derived CDR1 and CDR2 are SGHRS and YFSETQ. Together with reference TRBV5-1 and TRBJ1-4, the CDR3 gives the full variable domain: KAGVTQTPRYLIKTRGQQVTLSCSPISGHRSVSWYQQTPGQGLQFLFEYFSETQRNKGNFPGRFSGRQFSNSRSEMNVSTLELGDSALYLCASSLAGTGNEKLFFGSGTQLSVL.

V gene TRBV5-1 combines with J gene TRBJ2-3; 8 nucleotides agree with TRBD2. The CDR3 covers 16 residues. The germline V gene encodes CDR1 SGHRS and CDR2 YFSETQ. J gave up 4 bases and V 0 bases, and 7 bases lay outside the gene matches. CDR3 sequence (DNA): TGCGCCAGCAGCTTGGGCCTCAAGCGGGGGTCAGATACGCAGTATTTT. Protein: CASSLGLKRGSDTQYF. Combining the CDR3 with reference TRBV5-1 and TRBJ2-3 gives the whole variable domain KAGVTQTPRYLIKTRGQQVTLSCSPISGHRSVSWYQQTPGQGLQFLFEYFSETQRNKGNFPGRFSGRQFSNSRSEMNVSTLELGDSALYLCASSLGLKRGSDTQYFGPGTRLTVL.

The chain combines TRBV5-1 with TRBJ2-3; D ambiguous. There are 13 residues in the CDR3. V was trimmed by 4 bases and J by 3 bases, leaving 9 bases between them. The germline V gene has CDR1 SGHRS and CDR2 YFSETQ. Here the CDR3 reads CASSLLKTDTQYF. The DNA for the CDR3 is TGCGCCAGCAGCCTCCTAAAGACAGATACGCAGTATTTT. The whole variable domain, remainder taken from reference TRBV5-1 and TRBJ2-3, is KAGVTQTPRYLIKTRGQQVTLSCSPISGHRSVSWYQQTPGQGLQFLFEYFSETQRNKGNFPGRFSGRQFSNSRSEMNVSTLELGDSALYLCASSLLKTDTQYFGPGTRLTVL.

The chain recombines TRBV30 with TRBJ1-4; D possibly corresponds to TRBD1 (6 bases). Germline CDR1 and CDR2: GTSNPN and SVGIG (reference sequence). The CDR3 consists of 16 residues. Trimming removed 4 bases at V and 3 bases at J, with 18 bases between. CDR3 coding DNA: TGTGCCTGGACCCCCCCCTGGGACACATCTAATGAAAAACTGTTTTTT. Residues: CAWTPPWDTSNEKLFF.